The entry below describes one TCR beta chain. This record belongs to a study of T cell repertoires in cytomegalovirus infection. As for the study in general: CMV infection together with matching HLA type was indicated by public TCR beta signatures.

Each CDR3 protein is one row after TCRdb ran MiXCR on the reads. The sample records 350,000 to 500,000 distinct CDR3 sequences, roughly 31% being singletons. This TCR was sampled from a human donor in good health (CMV status not recorded). Some clones in this sample may be carry-over from other donors' samples. Sequencing used PBMCs.

CDR3 sequence: CASSDSPGADTQYF. DNA for the CDR3: TGTGCCAGCAGTGACTCACCTGGGGCAGATACGCAGTATTTT. The chain carries TRBV6-4 and TRBJ2-3; unclear D gene. The CDR3 covers 14 residues. Germline V gene sequence: CDR1 MRHNA, CDR2 SNTAGT. Between the trimmed V and J ends, which lost 0 bases and 4 bases, there was a span of 8 bases.